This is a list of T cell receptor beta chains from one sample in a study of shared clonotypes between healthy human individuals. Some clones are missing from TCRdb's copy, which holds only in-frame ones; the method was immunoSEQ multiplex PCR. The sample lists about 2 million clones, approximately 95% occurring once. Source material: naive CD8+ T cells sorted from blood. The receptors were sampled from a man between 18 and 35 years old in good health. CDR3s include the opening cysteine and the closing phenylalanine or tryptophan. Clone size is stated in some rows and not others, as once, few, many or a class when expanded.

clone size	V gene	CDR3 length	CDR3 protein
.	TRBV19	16	CASSITQGLSLDEQYF
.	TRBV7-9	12	CASSLSPYEQYF
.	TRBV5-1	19	CASSPGVGTSGIRVNEQFF
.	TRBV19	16	CASSAMTVVNAGELFF
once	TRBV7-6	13	CASSLAWSYEQYF
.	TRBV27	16	CASSTIGTGGTGELFF
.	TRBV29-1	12	CSVEGAGNTIYF
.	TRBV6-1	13	CATTTGYQYEQYF
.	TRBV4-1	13	CASSQARGTEAFF
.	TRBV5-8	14	CASSLAPANTEAFF
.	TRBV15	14	CATSRDRGNTEAFF
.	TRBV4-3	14	CASSHLEGDTEAFF
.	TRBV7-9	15	CASSFLLEDTGGYTF
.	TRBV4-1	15	CASSTGQFNTGELFF